These 26 T cell receptor beta chains came from one sample sequenced in a study of shared clonotypes between healthy human individuals. Sequencing used immunoSEQ multiplex PCR; TCRdb keeps in-frame clones, though not all of them. The sample records around 1.4 million clones, 98% being singletons. Sequenced: naive CD4+ T cells sorted from blood. The subset: CD45RA+ positively selected. The source is a young man in good health.

The gene calls are TRBV25-1 and TRBJ2-1; maybe TRBD2 (7 bases). Trimming pared 2 bases from V and 9 bases from J, leaving 20 bases between. The CDR3 runs to 16 residues. Germline CDR1 MGHDK, CDR2 SYGVNS. The CDR3 loop reads CASSEPGRGYNGEQFF. CDR3 in DNA: TGTGCCAGCAGTGAACCAGGGAGGGGGTACAATGGTGAGCAGTTCTTC.

Only one count was recorded for this clone. The chain combines TRBV28 with TRBJ2-7, with 8 bases identical to TRBD1. This CDR3 is 15 amino acids long. J gave up 3 bases and V 4 bases, and 8 bases lay outside the gene matches. The germline V gene encodes CDR1 MDHEN and CDR2 SYDVKM. Here the CDR3 DNA reads TGTGCCAGCAGTTATTCTGGGACAGGAGGCTACGAGCAGTACTTC. This gives the protein CASSYSGTGGYEQYF.

This clone was seen a single time. The J gene is TRBJ1-3, the V gene TRBV5-5; D remains ambiguous. CDR3 size: 13 residues. The V gene lost 6 bases and the J gene lost 0 bases, with 7 bases spanning the gap. Per the germline V gene, CDR1 is SGHKS and CDR2 is YYEKEE (reference sequence). CDR3 amino acids: CASTTSSGNTIYF. The CDR3 DNA reads as TGTGCCAGCACCACATCCTCTGGAAACACCATATATTTT.

Remarks on this clone: Different DNA sequences within this sample yield the same CDR3. The chain has TRBV5-4 and TRBJ2-7, with D maybe TRBD1 (5 bases). Germline V CDR1 and CDR2: SGHNT, YYREEE (reference sequence). This CDR3 has 13 residues. Deletions cut 4 bases from V and 2 bases from J, with 10 bases between. The CDR3 DNA reads TGTGCCAGCAGCCCTCAGGGAACCTACGAGCAGTACTTC. This encodes CASSPQGTYEQYF.

This sequence joins TRBV15 and TRBJ2-7; D is undetermined. Germline loops: CDR1 LNHNV, CDR2 YYDKDF (reference sequence). Trimming removed 1 base at V and 2 bases at J, with 9 bases between. This CDR3 spans 14 amino acids. CDR3 coding DNA: TGTGCCACCAGCAGAGTCGTTCCCCCCTACGAGCAGTACTTC. Amino acid sequence: CATSRVVPPYEQYF.

The table lists this clone with a count of one. The chain links TRBV2 to TRBJ2-1, with 11 bases lining up with TRBD2. The CDR3 consists of 15 residues. Losses at the gene ends were 6 bases for V and 4 bases for J; bases not matched to a gene: 5. CDR1 and CDR2 from the germline V gene are SNHLY and FYNNEI. The CDR3 nucleotides are TGTGCCAGCAGAGCGGGACTAGCGGAATACAATGAGCAGTTCTTC. Its protein product is CASRAGLAEYNEQFF. The full variable domain, its missing parts supplied by reference TRBV2 and TRBJ2-1, is EPEVTQTPSHQVTQMGQEVILRCVPISNHLYFYWYRQILGQKVEFLVSFYNNEISEKSEIFDDQFSVERPDGSNFTLKIRSTKLEDSAMYFCASRAGLAEYNEQFFGPGTRLTVL.

The CDR3 spells CASSLSDATNEKLFF. The CDR3 nucleotides read TGTGCCAGCAGCCTATCGGACGCAACTAATGAAAAACTGTTTTTT. J is TRBJ1-4 and V is TRBV11-2; unclear D gene. This CDR3 is built from 15 residues. The V end lost 5 bases, the J end lost 0 bases, and 10 bases lay between the germline ends. The germline V gene encodes CDR1 SGHAT and CDR2 FQNNGV.

The chain carries TRBV29-1 and TRBJ2-1; 10 bases line up with TRBD2. The trim removed 4 bases at V and 0 bases at J, leaving 3 bases unmatched. This CDR3 has 15 residues. The germline gives CDR1 SQVTM, CDR2 ANQGSEA. For the CDR3, the DNA is TGCAGCGTTGGGTCTAGCGGGAGCTCCTACAATGAGCAGTTCTTC. Its translation is CSVGSSGSSYNEQFF.

This rearrangement joins TRBV30 to TRBJ2-5; TRBD2 matches at 7 bases. Trimming removed 1 base from V and 0 bases from J; junction bases left unmatched: 8. CDR1 and CDR2 from the germline V gene are GTSNPN and SVGIG (reference sequence). CDR3 length equals 16 residues. The CDR3 DNA follows: TGTGCCTGGAGTGATATCGTGGGAGGGCACCAAGAGACCCAGTACTTC. Residues: CAWSDIVGGHQETQYF.

V usage is TRBV19 and J usage is TRBJ1-1; D unresolved. This CDR3 is built from 13 residues. The germline gives CDR1 LNHDA, CDR2 SQIVND (reference sequence). V gave up 2 bases and J gave up 6 bases, with 10 bases separating them. The CDR3 sequence is CASSIRAGPEAFF. The CDR3 DNA reads TGTGCCAGTAGTATAAGAGCGGGCCCTGAAGCTTTCTTT.

The rearrangement links TRBV10-3 to TRBJ2-1, with TRBD2 matching over 7 bases. The CDR3 sequence is 12 residues long. Germline trimming cut 4 bases from V and 9 bases from J; bases unmatched to any gene: 3. Germline values: CDR1 ENHRY, CDR2 SYGVKD. The DNA of the CDR3 is TGTGCCATCAGTGCCCAGCGGGGTGAGCAGTTCTTC. Amino acid sequence: CAISAQRGEQFF.

The CDR3 coding sequence is TGTGCCAGCTCAGCAGCGGATCCTGTTTGGAATGAGCAGTTCTTC. Its protein is CASSAADPVWNEQFF. The chain links TRBV27 to TRBJ2-1, with D perhaps matching TRBD2 (5 bases). Trimming left V 8 bases short and J 7 bases short, with 21 bases between. The CDR3 extends over 15 amino acids. CDR1 MNHEY and CDR2 SMNVEV come from the germline V gene (reference sequence).

The chain combines TRBV18 with TRBJ2-2; perhaps TRBD2 as D (6 bases). This CDR3 is built from 17 residues. Germline V gene sequence: CDR1 KGHSH, CDR2 LQKENI. With 3 bases removed from V and 0 bases from J, the gap between germline ends came to 14 bases. The CDR3 DNA is TGTGCCAGCTCACCCTTGGGACTCCTGACGAACACCGGGGAGCTGTTTTTT. Translating it yields CASSPLGLLTNTGELFF.

V is TRBV11-2 and J is TRBJ2-5; D gene ambiguous. V lost 3 bases and J lost 2, with 7 bases in between. From germline, CDR1 is SGHAT and CDR2 FQNNGV. The CDR3 contains 13 residues. The CDR3 sequence is CASSFLQQETQYF. CDR3 sequence (DNA): TGTGCCAGCAGCTTCTTACAACAAGAGACCCAGTACTTC.

V is TRBV5-1 and J is TRBJ2-7; 7 nucleotides match TRBD2. The CDR3 runs to 15 residues. V lost 0 bases, J lost 5 bases, and 8 bases stayed unmatched. The germline V gene encodes CDR1 SGHRS and CDR2 YFSETQ. This CDR3 is CASSLDWAGRDEQYF. The CDR3 DNA sequence: TGCGCCAGCAGCTTGGATTGGGCAGGGAGGGACGAGCAGTACTTC.

This chain uses TRBV5-4 with TRBJ1-1; D perhaps matches TRBD1 (6 bases). V shed 4 bases and J shed 2 bases, with 15 bases lying between them. Germline CDR1 is SGHNT and CDR2 is YYREEE (reference sequence). The CDR3 is 15 amino acids. The CDR3 DNA sequence: TGTGCCAGCAGCCAGGGGAACAATCCAAACACTGAAGCTTTCTTT. Translation gives CASSQGNNPNTEAFF.

Remarks on this clone: Sequence at one end of the junction differs from germline and may be a read error. The chain joins TRBV7-2 to TRBJ2-7; possibly TRBD1 for D (6 bases). CDR1 is SGHTA, CDR2 FQGNSA, per germline. The CDR3 is made up of 15 amino acids. CDR3 in DNA: TGTGCCAGCAGCTTAGCCCCTACAGGGACGACCCTTCGAGTTTTC. Amino acid sequence: CASSLAPTGTTLRVF.

This chain connects TRBV5-5 to TRBJ1-1; a possible D gene is TRBD1 (5 bases). Per germline, CDR1 SGHKS and CDR2 YYEKEE (reference sequence). V was trimmed by 9 bases and J by 1 base, leaving 13 bases between them. The length of the CDR3 is 13 residues. In DNA form, the CDR3 reads TGTGCCACGGGGGTAGGACCGAACACTGAAGCTTTCTTT. It encodes CATGVGPNTEAFF.

This chain connects TRBV9 to TRBJ1-1; D remains unclear. In germline, CDR1 is SGDLS, CDR2 YYNGEE. The ends were cut back, 0 bases at V and 3 bases at J, with 12 bases in the middle. The CDR3 runs 15 residues. The CDR3 DNA follows: TGTGCCAGCAGCGTAGATCTGGGGATGGACACTGAAGCTTTCTTT. It is translated as CASSVDLGMDTEAFF.

Turning to this clone: Within the sample, other DNA sequences also encode this same CDR3. The V and J genes are TRBV19 and TRBJ2-7; the D gene is possibly TRBD2 (6 bases). CDR1 and CDR2 (germline): LNHDA, SQIVND (reference sequence). The CDR3 has 14 residues. Trimming removed 3 bases at V and 0 bases at J, with 9 bases between. The CDR3 DNA reads as TGTGCCAGTAGTATTAGGCGGGGCTCCTACGAGCAGTACTTC. Its protein is CASSIRRGSYEQYF.

The chain uses TRBV5-1 and TRBJ2-1; 9 bases line up with TRBD2. The ends lost 3 bases at V and 2 bases at J; junction bases unmatched: 3. The germline CDR1 and CDR2 sequences are SGHRS and YFSETQ. This CDR3 spans 15 amino acids. The CDR3 region has the DNA TGCGCCAGCAGCTCGGGACTAGCCCCCTACAATGAGCAGTTCTTC. It yields the protein CASSSGLAPYNEQFF.

The chain recombines TRBV2 with TRBJ2-5, with D perhaps being TRBD1 or TRBD2 (7 bases each). The CDR3 runs 13 residues. Trimming stripped 5 bases from V and 5 bases from J, with 12 bases between. CDR1 is SNHLY and CDR2 is FYNNEI in the germline V gene. CDR3 in DNA: TGTGCCAGCAGTAGACAGGGAGGGGAGACCCAGTACTTC. Amino acid sequence: CASSRQGGETQYF. Full variable domain (rest looked up from reference TRBV2 and TRBJ2-5): EPEVTQTPSHQVTQMGQEVILRCVPISNHLYFYWYRQILGQKVEFLVSFYNNEISEKSEIFDDQFSVERPDGSNFTLKIRSTKLEDSAMYFCASSRQGGETQYFGPGTRLLVL.

The chain employs TRBV19 and TRBJ2-1; no reliable D call. Per the germline V gene, CDR1 is LNHDA and CDR2 is SQIVND (reference sequence). V lost 4 bases, J lost 4 bases, and 11 bases lay in between. The CDR3 is made up of 14 amino acids. This CDR3 is CASSRTPRYNEQFF. DNA for the CDR3: TGTGCCAGTAGTAGAACACCCAGGTACAATGAGCAGTTCTTC. Variable domain in full (rest from reference TRBV19 and TRBJ2-1): DGGITQSPKYLFRKEGQNVTLSCEQNLNHDAMYWYRQDPGQGLRLIYYSQIVNDFQKGDIAEGYSVSREKKESFPLTVTSAQKNPTAFYLCASSRTPRYNEQFFGPGTRLTVL.

With regard to this clone: Within the sample, other DNA sequences also encode this same CDR3. The J gene is TRBJ2-7, the V gene TRBV7-9, with TRBD2 matching over 7 bases. The trim removed 4 bases at V and 0 bases at J, leaving 12 bases unmatched. The CDR3 sequence is 17 residues long. The germline V gene has CDR1 SEHNR and CDR2 FQNEAQ (reference sequence). The DNA for the CDR3 is TGTGCCAGCAGCTACGGAGGTTGGGGGGGAGACTCCTACGAGCAGTACTTC. Its translation is CASSYGGWGGDSYEQYF.

This rearrangement joins TRBV27 to TRBJ2-3; D unresolved. V dropped 0 bases and J dropped 6 bases, with 13 bases sitting between them. This CDR3 comprises 15 residues. The V gene's germline CDR1 is MNHEY and CDR2 SMNVEV (reference sequence). The CDR3 protein is CASSLSSLQWDTQYF. CDR3 DNA: TGTGCCAGCAGTTTATCGTCCTTGCAGTGGGATACGCAGTATTTT.

V usage is TRBV7-6 and J usage is TRBJ1-1, with D maybe TRBD1 (6 bases). Germline CDR1 reads SGHVS; CDR2 reads FNYEAQ. The CDR3 consists of 16 residues. The V end lost 5 bases, the J end lost 3 bases, and 19 bases lay between the germline ends. In DNA, the CDR3 is TGTGCCAGCAGCCCGCGGCCAGGGGTTCAGGACACTGAAGCTTTCTTT. Protein sequence: CASSPRPGVQDTEAFF.